This T cell receptor (beta chain) derives from a study of T cells in Graves' hyperthyroidism and ophthalmopathy. This clonotype was recorded at least ten times. Its target is not known. Study-wide points: Researchers found most expanded thyroid clonotypes above 0.001 in blood as well.

Trimming at V came to 6 bases and at J to 2 bases, leaving 15 bases not matched to a gene. Germline V lookup: CDR1 DFQATT, CDR2 SNEGSKA (reference sequence). The CDR3 is made up of 16 amino acids. The CDR3 regions of TCR beta were amplified from RNA transcripts. Carried out on the TCR CDR3, a first-round RT-PCR used the HTBI primer set. TCRdb reprocessed the multiplex PCR reads via MiXCR and lists one record per CDR3 protein. The sample holds hundreds of thousands of distinct CDR3 sequences, around 13% seen once. The clonotype comes from a woman between 50 and 59 years old with Graves' ophthalmopathy. The sequencing input was blood. The J gene is TRBJ2-7, the V gene TRBV20-1; TRBD2 agrees at 8 bases. The DNA of the CDR3 is TGCAGTGCCAGGGGACAAAGACTAGCGAGAGCCTACGAGCAGTACTTC. It translates to CSARGQRLARAYEQYF.